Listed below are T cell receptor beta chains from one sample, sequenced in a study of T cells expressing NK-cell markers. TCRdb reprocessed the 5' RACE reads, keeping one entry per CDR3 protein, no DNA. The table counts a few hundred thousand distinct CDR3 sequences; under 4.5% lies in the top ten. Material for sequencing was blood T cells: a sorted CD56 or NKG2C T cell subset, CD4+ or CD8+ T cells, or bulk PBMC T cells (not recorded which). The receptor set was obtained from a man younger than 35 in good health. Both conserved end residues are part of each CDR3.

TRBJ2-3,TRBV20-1,CSATTGTQGTDTQYF
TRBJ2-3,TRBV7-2,CASSLVLAGGPGDTQYF
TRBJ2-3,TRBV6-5,CASRIRTVSSTDTQYF
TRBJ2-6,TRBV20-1,CSARARDRVLSGANVLTF
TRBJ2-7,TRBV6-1,CASKVGGPHEQYF
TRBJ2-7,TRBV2,CASRAGQGIEQYF
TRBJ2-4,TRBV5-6,CASSSPDAALAKNIQYF
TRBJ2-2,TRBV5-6,CASSLEMPGGELFF
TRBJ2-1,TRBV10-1,CASSESRVDNEQFF
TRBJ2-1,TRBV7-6,CASSLGSRTSFSEQFF
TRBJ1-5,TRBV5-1,CASSPVGEGQPQHF
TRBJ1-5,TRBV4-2,CASSVRRGGAEPQHF
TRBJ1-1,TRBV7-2,CASSPGQGAAEAFF
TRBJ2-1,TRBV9,CASSPHRDFINEQFF
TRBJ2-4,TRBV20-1,CSAKPGLEHIQYF
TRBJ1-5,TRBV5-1,CASSLGTQSNQPQHF
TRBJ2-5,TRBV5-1,CASRLGGGANQETQYF
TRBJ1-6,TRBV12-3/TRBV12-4,CASSLIPDNNSPLHF
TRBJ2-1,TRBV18,CASSPSGLARVNEQFF
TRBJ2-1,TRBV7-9,CASSFWDRGGNEQFF
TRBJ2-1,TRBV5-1,CASSLVGQGIGEQFF
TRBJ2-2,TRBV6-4,CASSDSGRPGTGELFF
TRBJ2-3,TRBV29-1,CSVVAPSTDTQYF
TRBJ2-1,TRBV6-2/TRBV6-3,CASAGGWRNEQFF
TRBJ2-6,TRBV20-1,CSARGQGMSSGANVLTF
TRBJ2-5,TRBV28,CASRTGTSDKQETQYF
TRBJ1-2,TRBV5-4,CASGQDREGSYGYTF
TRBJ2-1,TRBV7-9,CASRHTRFEQFF
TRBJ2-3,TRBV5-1,CASSLVQGQGLASTDTQYF
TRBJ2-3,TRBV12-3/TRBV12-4,CASRGTGMTDTQYF
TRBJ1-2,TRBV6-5,CASSYVSEGFYTF
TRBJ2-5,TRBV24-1,CATSPPTGGETQYF
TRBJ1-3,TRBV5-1,CASSLASGLTGNTIYF
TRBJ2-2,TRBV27,CASSPTTAGGYTGELFF
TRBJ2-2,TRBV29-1,CSALGAGQGPGELFF
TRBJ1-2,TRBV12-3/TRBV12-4,CASRPSGPNGYTF
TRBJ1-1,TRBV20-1,CSARDRYRGPGTEAFF
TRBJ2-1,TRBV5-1,CASSQEAGPGEMIYNEQFF
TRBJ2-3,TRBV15,CATSTTRLEVHTQYF
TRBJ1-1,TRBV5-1,CASSLGSGMNTEAFF
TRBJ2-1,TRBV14,CASSQVGFSSYNEQFF